These 8 T cell receptor beta chains came from one sample sequenced in a study of blood T cells in healthy people across ages. The use of a sample-barcoded 5' primer and a J-beta primer mix characterized a second PCR of roughly 7 to 11 cycles. TCRdb used MiXCR to reprocess the 5' RACE reads, holding one entry per CDR3 protein. The table lists approximately 810,000 distinct CDR3 sequences, around 28% of them singletons, with around a sixth in the top ten. Sequenced: blood. The receptors stem from a woman aged 80 or over in good health.

This clonotype was seen only once. Just one base apart from a much larger clone, this may be a read error. No conserved phenylalanine or tryptophan ends this CDR3, so it is likely a read error. J is TRBJ2-1 and V is TRBV6-6, with a tentative D call TRBD1 (6 bases). The CDR3 has 15 amino acids. V gave up 7 bases and J gave up 0 bases, with 13 bases separating them. The germline V gene has CDR1 MNHNY and CDR2 SVGAGI (reference sequence). Here the CDR3 DNA reads TGTGCCAGCACTCAAGGGGGTAGCTCCTACAATGAGCAGTTCTAC. This codes for CASTQGGSSYNEQFY.

Note on this clonotype: An end of the junction does not agree with germline; a read error may underlie this. The rearrangement joins TRBV6-6 to TRBJ1-4; 10 bases map to TRBD1. The CDR3 is made up of 15 amino acids. Germline loops: CDR1 MNHNY, CDR2 SVGAGI (reference sequence). As DNA, the CDR3 is TGTGCTAGCAGTTACCGGACAGGGGGTAATGAAAAACTGTTTTTT. As protein: CASSYRTGGNEKLFF.

This rearrangement joins TRBV11-3 to TRBJ2-7; D gene ambiguous. The better agreement between TRBJ2-5 and the DNA end casts doubt on the J call. There are 16 residues in the CDR3. From germline, CDR1 is SGHNT and CDR2 YENEEA. The CDR3 sequence: CASSLGAARTSETQYF. CDR3 nucleotide sequence: TGTGCCAGCAGCTTAGGGGCAGCTAGGACGTCGGAGACCCAGTACTTC.

There are many counts of this clonotype. This rearrangement joins TRBV9 to TRBJ2-5; tentative D call: TRBD2 (7 bases). The CDR3 extends over 15 amino acids. Trimming stripped 2 bases from V and 4 bases from J, with 15 bases between. CDR1 is SGDLS and CDR2 is YYNGEE in the germline V gene. The CDR3: CASSVGPGGGETQYF. In nucleotides, the CDR3 is TGTGCCAGCAGCGTCGGTCCGGGGGGCGGAGAGACCCAGTACTTC.

For this clonotype: A read error may explain this, as a much larger clone is one base away. The genes are TRBV7-2 and TRBJ2-3, with TRBD1 as a possible D gene (6 bases). This CDR3 has 15 amino acids. The V end lost 5 bases, the J end lost 4 bases, and 16 bases lay between the germline ends. Looked up from germline, CDR1 is SGHTA and CDR2 is FQGNSA. CDR3 residues: CTSSLTGSIADTQYF. The CDR3 coding sequence is TGTACCAGCAGCCTTACAGGGAGTATCGCAGATACGCAGTATTTT.

The count of this clonotype is one. A read error may be the cause here, since a much bigger clone is one base away. The chain has TRBV7-2 and TRBJ2-1; possible D gene TRBD2, 7 bases. This CDR3 contains 14 residues. Looked up from germline, CDR1 is SGHTA and CDR2 is FQGNSA. V was shortened by 6 bases and J by 5 bases, with 14 bases between the two germline ends. CDR3 loop: CASSRGGWDNEQFF. The CDR3 DNA sequence: TGTGCCAGCAGTCGCGGGGGCTGGGACAATGAGCAGTTCTTC.

The table lists this clonotype with many counts. The chain is built from TRBV5-1 and TRBJ2-1, with 10 bases that match TRBD2. The germline V gene has CDR1 SGHRS and CDR2 YFSETQ. V lost 0 bases to trimming and J lost 4 bases; unmatched junction nucleotides: 4. The CDR3 totals 16 residues. CDR3 residues: CASSLDLAGAYNEQFF. CDR3 bases: TGCGCCAGCAGCTTGGACCTAGCGGGGGCTTACAATGAGCAGTTCTTC.

This clonotype has ten or more counts. The chain has TRBV11-2 and TRBJ2-5; 7 bases agree with TRBD2. CDR3 length: 18 residues. With V trimmed by 1 base and J by 2 bases, 13 bases remained unmatched. Germline V lookup: CDR1 SGHAT, CDR2 FQNNGV. CDR3 coding DNA: TGTGCCAGCAGCTTAGGGGGTTTAAGGGCGGGGGTACAAGAGACCCAGTACTTC. This codes for CASSLGGLRAGVQETQYF.